The rows below give T cell receptor beta chains drawn from one sample of a study of neurological immune-mediated disorders. TCRdb ran MiXCR on the 5' RACE reads and lists one entry per CDR3 protein. Counted here are under 75,000 distinct CDR3 sequences, 2.5% to 3.5% occurring once; the ten biggest clones make up roughly 5%. Material: PBMCs. These receptors all stem from a woman in her 50s with multiple sclerosis. Both conserved end residues are part of each CDR3.

>TRBV5-5|TRBJ1-5
CASSSGTGGYQPQHF
>TRBV27|TRBJ1-1
CASSSAGGTEAFF
>TRBV6-1|TRBJ2-3
CASSESQNRDTQYF
>TRBV5-8|TRBJ1-6
CASSLFDANSPLHF
>TRBV5-1|TRBJ2-7
CASSSSSYEQYF
>TRBV18|TRBJ2-7
CASSPRAGQGVEEQYF
>TRBV3-1|TRBJ2-7
CASSQGGTGAYEQYF
>TRBV5-5|TRBJ2-3
CASSSSGRSDTQYF
>TRBV20-1|TRBJ2-7
CSAQSSGTSYEQYF
>TRBV6-2/TRBV6-3|TRBJ2-1
CASSKGKDYNEQFF
>TRBV29-1|TRBJ2-7
CSVDGTEGPYEQYF
>TRBV9|TRBJ1-4
CASSVAGGDNEKLFF
>TRBV20-1|TRBJ2-1
CSAELARGYNEQFF
>TRBV2|TRBJ1-6
CASSLGPLTPLHF
>TRBV7-9|TRBJ2-7
CASSLERGRADYEQYF
>TRBV10-3|TRBJ2-6
CAISESRASGANVLTF
>TRBV20-1|TRBJ1-1
CSAGRGRWDTEAFF
>TRBV20-1|TRBJ1-4
CSALTSGTGGEKLFF
>TRBV20-1|TRBJ1-2
CSMTTDYGYTF
>TRBV20-1|TRBJ2-5
CSARDRKTTQETQYF
>TRBV10-3|TRBJ1-1
CAISESGQGITEAFF
>TRBV5-1|TRBJ2-7
CASSLADSSRAGQYF
>TRBV6-2/TRBV6-3|TRBJ1-2
CASSAGQNYGYTF
>TRBV5-1|TRBJ2-4
CASSRDDKNIQYF
>TRBV4-3|TRBJ1-1
CASGRGQGNTEAFF
>TRBV6-5|TRBJ2-5
CATRQTPAGGLQETQYF
>TRBV27|TRBJ1-5
CASSLNWVQPQHF
>TRBV7-2|TRBJ2-5
CASSLGLAGTQYF
>TRBV11-2|TRBJ2-2
CASRWAGELFF
>TRBV5-1|TRBJ2-3
CASSSLAGDTDTQYF
>TRBV20-1|TRBJ2-7
CSARDRTSGYYEQYF
>TRBV3-1|TRBJ2-1
CASSQDKRTSGKYNEQFF
>TRBV18|TRBJ2-7
CASSPVDPRGSYEQYF
>TRBV10-3|TRBJ1-5
CAISAGVGQPQHF
>TRBV4-2|TRBJ2-3
CASSQDFGRIAAQYF
>TRBV5-1|TRBJ2-7
CASSLATSGHEQYF
>TRBV27|TRBJ1-6
CASSTGTGNSPLHF